This T cell receptor (beta chain) is from a study of blood T cells in healthy people across ages. Germline assignment: CDR1 MGHDK and CDR2 SYGVNS. J was trimmed by 9 bases and V by 6 bases; bases with no gene match: 8. The CDR3 totals 13 residues. Total RNA, at least 6 micrograms per sample, came from PBMCs. The authors ran a second PCR of roughly 6 to 12 cycles using a sample-barcoded 5' primer and a J-beta primer mix. TCRdb reanalysed the 5' RACE reads using MiXCR and keeps one entry per CDR3 protein. The sample shows around 990,000 distinct CDR3 sequences, about 23% of them seen only once. The data were also submitted as part of a second study, on T cells of mothers and their children.

This chain connects TRBV25-1 to TRBJ2-1; TRBD2 aligns across 7 bases. This TCR derives from a girl aged 2 to 10 in good health. The sequenced sample consisted of blood. CDR3 sequence reads: CASRDSLAVEQFF. The CDR3 DNA reads as TGTGCCAGCAGGGACTCCCTAGCGGTTGAGCAGTTCTTC. Complete variable domain (other parts from reference TRBV25-1 and TRBJ2-1): EADIYQTPRYLVIGTGKKITLECSQTMGHDKMYWYQQDPGMELHLIHYSYGVNSTEKGDLSSESTVSRIRTEHFPLTLESARPSHTSQYLCASRDSLAVEQFFGPGTRLTVL.